The 13 T cell receptor beta chains in this list originate from one sample, sequenced in a study of OX40 agonist ivuxolimab in advanced cancers. Libraries were prepared by immunoSEQ multiplex PCR; TCRdb keeps only in-frame clonotypes and omits some of them. The sample has 50,000 to 60,000 clones, over 75% seen once. This material consisted of CD4+ or CD8+ T cells sorted from blood, taken in a trial of the OX40 agonist ivuxolimab. These receptors all stem from an adult with an advanced solid tumor such as melanoma, head and neck, liver or kidney cancer.

This clone came up once. The chain combines TRBV29-1 with TRBJ1-1, with a weak D call TRBD1 (6 bases). CDR3 size: 12 residues. Germline assignment: CDR1 SQVTM and CDR2 ANQGSEA. With 6 bases removed from V and 1 base from J, the gap between germline ends came to 9 bases. CDR3 bases: TGCAGCGTATCGACAGGGAACACTGAAGCTTTCTTT. It codes for CSVSTGNTEAFF.

This chain links TRBV28 with TRBJ2-5; 10 nucleotides match TRBD2. There are 14 residues in the CDR3. J gave up 5 bases and V 3 bases, and 3 bases lay outside the gene matches. Germline assignment: CDR1 MDHEN and CDR2 SYDVKM. DNA of the CDR3: TGTGCCAGCAGTTTCCTAGCGGGGGCTGAGACCCAGTACTTC. This gives the protein CASSFLAGAETQYF.

V gene TRBV7-3 combines with J gene TRBJ2-5; 7 bases match TRBD1. This CDR3 spans 15 amino acids. With 3 bases clipped from V and 2 bases from J, the junction kept 6 bases outside the gene matches. Per the germline V gene, CDR1 is SGHTA and CDR2 is FQGTGA. This CDR3 reads CASSFRTGRQETQYF. The CDR3 coding sequence is TGTGCCAGCAGCTTTAGGACAGGTAGGCAAGAGACCCAGTACTTC.

The V and J genes are TRBV5-6 and TRBJ1-4; TRBD1 aligns across 10 bases. The V gene's germline CDR1 is SGHDT and CDR2 YYEEEE. The CDR3 is 16 residues long. J gave up 3 bases and V 3 bases, and 5 bases lay outside the gene matches. CDR3 protein: CASSSGGQGANEKLFF. Here the CDR3 DNA reads TGTGCCAGCAGCTCGGGAGGACAGGGGGCTAATGAAAAACTGTTTTTT.

The chain uses TRBV28 and TRBJ1-5; TRBD1 is a possible D gene (6 bases). CDR3 length: 15 residues. Per the germline V gene, CDR1 is MDHEN and CDR2 is SYDVKM. Trimming removed 6 bases from V and 0 bases from J, with 12 bases in between. The CDR3 nucleotides read TGTGCCAGCAGATTCACAGGGACTAGCAATCAGCCCCAGCATTTT. Translated: CASRFTGTSNQPQHF.

This clone appeared once. The rearrangement uses TRBV7-6 and TRBJ2-3, with TRBD2 identical over 12 bases. Germline trimming cut 3 bases from V and 4 bases from J; bases unmatched to any gene: 11. From germline, CDR1 is SGHVS and CDR2 FNYEAQ. The CDR3 is made up of 18 amino acids. The CDR3: CASSLAWLAGGFADTQYF. For the CDR3, the DNA is TGTGCCAGCAGCTTGGCTTGGCTAGCGGGAGGGTTCGCAGATACGCAGTATTTT.

This chain uses TRBV5-1 with TRBJ2-1; tentatively, D is TRBD1 (5 bases). V shed 2 bases and J shed 5 bases, with 11 bases lying between them. The CDR3 length is 14 residues. From germline, CDR1 is SGHRS and CDR2 YFSETQ. CDR3 bases: TGCGCCAGCAGCTTAAGTAGCAGGGACAATGAGCAGTTCTTC. Protein product: CASSLSSRDNEQFF.

The genes are TRBV7-2 and TRBJ1-2, with TRBD1 as a possible D gene (5 bases). The CDR3 loop spans 13 amino acids. Per the germline V gene, CDR1 is SGHTA and CDR2 is FQGNSA. V was pared by 1 base and J by 7 bases, with 10 bases between. DNA for the CDR3: TGTGCCAGCAGCTTAGTGGGGGAATCTGGCTACACCTTC. Its translation: CASSLVGESGYTF. Full variable domain (outside the CDR3, taken from reference TRBV7-2 and TRBJ1-2): GAGVSQSPSNKVTEKGKDVELRCDPISGHTALYWYRQSLGQGLEFLIYFQGNSAPDKSGLPSDRFSAERTGGSVSTLTIQRTQQEDSAVYLCASSLVGESGYTFGSGTRLTVV.

The V call is TRBV7-8, the J call TRBJ2-3; 8 bases line up with TRBD2. CDR3 length: 15 amino acids. J was trimmed by 4 bases and V by 8 bases; bases with no gene match: 11. The germline CDR1 and CDR2 sequences are SGHVS and FQNEAQ. The CDR3 nucleotides read TGTGCCAGCCGCCCCAGCGGGGGTCGATCAGATACGCAGTATTTT. This gives the protein CASRPSGGRSDTQYF.

The chain joins TRBV6-6 to TRBJ2-5; D gene unclear. Germline loops: CDR1 MNHNY, CDR2 SVGAGI (reference sequence). The CDR3 runs 13 residues. V was shortened by 6 bases and J by 4 bases, with 12 bases between the two germline ends. The CDR3 region has the DNA TGTGCCAGCAGCCCCCCCCCGGGAGAGACCCAGTACTTC. Residues: CASSPPPGETQYF.

Written as DNA, the CDR3 is TGTGCCAGCAGCTCCCAGGGGGCCCAGAACACCGGGGAGCTGTTTTTT. Translated, it gives CASSSQGAQNTGELFF. V gene TRBV9 combines with J gene TRBJ2-2; TRBD1 agrees at 8 bases. CDR3 size: 16 residues. J was trimmed by 1 base and V by 4 bases; bases with no gene match: 6. Germline CDR1 is SGDLS and CDR2 is YYNGEE.

The rearrangement joins TRBV18 to TRBJ1-1, with D perhaps matching TRBD1 (5 bases). The germline V gene has CDR1 KGHSH and CDR2 LQKENI. V shed 3 bases and J shed 3 bases, with 11 bases lying between them. This CDR3 is built from 14 residues. The CDR3 here is CASSPQGPDTEAFF. The CDR3 bases are TGTGCCAGCTCACCCCAGGGCCCGGACACTGAAGCTTTCTTT.

This chain joins TRBV7-2 and TRBJ1-6, with no clear D. The germline CDR1 and CDR2 sequences are SGHTA and FQGNSA. This CDR3 is built from 15 residues. Trimming left V 5 bases short and J 10 bases short, with 18 bases between. The CDR3 nucleotides are TGTGCCAGCAGCAGAGGTCGCAGTGTACGGTCACCCCTCCACTTT. It encodes CASSRGRSVRSPLHF.